This T cell receptor (beta chain) originates from a study of technical replicates of blood from several donors. The CDR3 is 13 residues long. The V gene's germline CDR1 is MNHEY and CDR2 SVGAGI. The V end was cut by 5 bases, the J end by 10 bases, with 12 bases between. Repertoires were generated with immunoSEQ multiplex PCR, while TCRdb's copy carries only in-frame clones and drops some. The sample holds about 98,000 clones, approximately 95% seen once. The receptor was isolated from a human donor in good health. Sequenced input: T cells isolated from PBMCs. The gene calls are TRBV6-5 and TRBJ1-6; D perhaps matches TRBD1 (6 bases). The CDR3 spells CASSATGLSPLHF. The CDR3 DNA reads as TGTGCCAGCAGTGCCACAGGGTTGTCACCCCTCCACTTT.